This TCR beta chain was obtained from a study of CD8+ T cells in alopecia areata. Study-level background: Those receiving the skin were approximately 7-10-week-old female C3H/HeJ mice, whose grafts came from approximately 6-12-month-old C3H/HeJ donors with spontaneous alopecia. Points from the study as a whole: Scalp samples also contribute reads from the resident alphabeta T cells found in normal skin. Higher clonality and more expanded CD8+ clones appeared in lesional than normal scalp.

This clone was detected only a few times. As yet, its antigen is unknown. The gene names given are mouse names. The authors extracted RNA and reverse transcribed it into cDNA as the sequencing template. The protocol was immunoSEQ multiplex PCR, while the TCRdb copy is restricted to in-frame clones and leaves out a portion. Listed for the sample are some 110,000 clones, none seen a single time. The sequence derives from a C3H/HeJ mouse with alopecia areata. The mouse line has the MHC haplotype H2-k. The sequencing input was lesional skin.

This CDR3 reads CASSDAEGDSDYTF. The DNA read from the CDR3 is TGTGCCAGCAGTGATGCGGAGGGTGACTCC. This chain links TRBV13-3 with TRBJ1-2; D not resolved. The CDR3 end is not reached by the read, which stops 4 residues before it; the germline J gene fills it in. The V end was cut by 0 bases, the J end by 3 bases, with 9 bases between. The CDR3 runs 14 residues. CDR1 and CDR2 (germline): NNHDY, SYVADS.